The rows below give T cell receptor beta chains drawn from one sample of a study of CD8+CD57+ T cells in acquired aplastic anemia. TCRdb reprocessed the reads with MiXCR, giving one entry per CDR3 protein. The top ten hold about 2.6% of the sample, which has over 150,000 distinct CDR3 sequences, less than 60% seen once. The specimen sequenced was sorted CD4+, CD8+, or CD8+CD57+ T cells (not recorded which) from PBMCs. The receptors were sampled from a human donor with aplastic anemia. Both conserved end residues are trimmed from each CDR3. Not every row has a clone size; where given, it reads once, few, many or a size class.

many	TRBV7-8	TRBJ2-7	ASSLEAGTAVEQY
.	TRBV19	TRBJ1-5	ASSMAGNQPQH
.	TRBV7-9	TRBJ2-5	ASSTGLAGGRNY
.	TRBV7-6	TRBJ2-7	ASSLSGGEQY
.	TRBV7-2	TRBJ2-1	ASSPWSYEQF
many	TRBV6-1	TRBJ1-1	ASQEQVGTEAF
many	TRBV7-3	TRBJ2-3	ASSPSGLVTDTQY
few	TRBV20-1	TRBJ2-5	SASGLGQETQY
.	TRBV15	TRBJ2-5	ATSRSKQETQY
.	TRBV2	TRBJ2-7	ASTQQRTGSNEQY
many	TRBV28	TRBJ1-2	ASLGGGAVYGYT
.	TRBV5-1	TRBJ1-3	ASSLGVSGNTIY
.	TRBV2	TRBJ2-7	ASRGGPKAYEQY
.	TRBV7-8	TRBJ2-3	ASTKEASGRAGDTQY
few	TRBV10-1	TRBJ1-2	ASSDLGQAGYGYT
many	TRBV20-1	TRBJ1-4	SALREQGEKLF
many	TRBV7-9	TRBJ2-2	ASSHRPTNTGELF
many	TRBV9	TRBJ1-5	ASSSGTGINQPQH
.	TRBV25-1	TRBJ1-5	ASSGHGLAGTQH
.	TRBV15	TRBJ1-1	ATSRDEVWASPTEAF
many	TRBV5-1	TRBJ1-2	ASSLPGSYGYT
.	TRBV19	TRBJ1-2	ASRAGSYGYT
.	TRBV7-2	TRBJ1-5	ASSSSGTGKQPQH
many	TRBV25-1	TRBJ2-1	ASSEYGLYNEQF
few	TRBV25-1	TRBJ2-7	ASSEFGGGGREQY
many	TRBV11-2	TRBJ2-3	ASGGSGRGTDTQY
many	TRBV7-2	TRBJ1-6	ASSRVRTSNSPLH
.	TRBV7-6	TRBJ2-3	ASSPFAGRQTDTQY
many	TRBV6-4	TRBJ1-5	ASSEYSNQPQH
many	TRBV27	TRBJ2-7	ASSLRGREILYEQY
many	TRBV7-3	TRBJ2-1	ASSLSGRANNEQF
.	TRBV9	TRBJ2-6	ASSPQGAGANVLT
.	TRBV25-1	TRBJ2-1	ASSLLSSGRALGQF
many	TRBV7-9	TRBJ1-2	ASSPAGGNGYT
.	TRBV2	TRBJ2-7	ASSVGSGDYEQY
.	TRBV11-1	TRBJ2-3	ASSLEGGGTDTQY
many	TRBV5-1	TRBJ2-5	ASRAGFETQY
many	TRBV9	TRBJ1-1	ASSPRDTEAF
medium-sized	TRBV29-1	TRBJ2-5	SVRQGAGAETQY
.	TRBV3-1	TRBJ2-1	ASSTGGNNEQF
many	TRBV11-2	TRBJ2-3	ASSTGQGRLADTQY
few	TRBV3-1	TRBJ2-1	ASSRDGTSLQNNEQF
many	TRBV24-1	TRBJ1-1	ATSDGTVNTEAF
.	TRBV7-2	TRBJ2-5	ASSLGPEETQY
.	TRBV2	TRBJ2-3	AREQLAGDGDTQY
.	TRBV11-2	TRBJ1-2	ASSLGTMAGSYGYT
many	TRBV5-4	TRBJ1-4	ASSSRQATNEKLF
few	TRBV6-1	TRBJ1-3	ASRGGSTGNTIY
many	TRBV9	TRBJ2-1	ASSVLGTSSSEQF
.	TRBV10-3	TRBJ2-1	AISSTSGGASVSEQF
many	TRBV10-3	TRBJ2-3	AISGSGITDTQY
few	TRBV12-3/TRBV12-4	TRBJ2-2	ASRQDRGNTGELF
.	TRBV3-1	TRBJ2-5	ASSQDGRRETQY
few	TRBV27	TRBJ2-7	ATVVAYEQY
many	TRBV18	TRBJ2-1	ASSPEGEQF
many	TRBV7-7	TRBJ2-7	ASSAGTGAEQY
.	TRBV7-6	TRBJ1-3	ASSPLGGAKGNTIY